Below, 14 T cell receptor beta chains from the same sample are listed, as sequenced in a study of blood T cells in healthy people across ages. Combining a sample-barcoded 5' primer with a J-beta primer mix, a second PCR ran for about 6 to 12 cycles. One entry per CDR3 protein results from TCRdb running MiXCR on the 5' RACE reads. Of 2 million or so distinct CDR3 sequences listed, around half are singletons. Specimen: blood. These receptors were obtained from a woman in her thirties or forties in good health.

CDR3 amino acids: CSAHRGGEGNQPQHF. The CDR3 DNA reads TGCAGTGCTCATAGGGGGGGAGAGGGCAATCAGCCCCAGCATTTT. The chain uses TRBV20-1 and TRBJ1-5; D may be TRBD1 (6 bases). CDR1 DFQATT and CDR2 SNEGSKA come from the germline V gene (reference sequence). With 5 bases removed from V and 2 bases from J, the gap between germline ends came to 16 bases. The CDR3 totals 15 residues.

This chain links TRBV5-6 with TRBJ1-4; D perhaps matches TRBD1 (5 bases). CDR1 and CDR2 (germline): SGHDT, YYEEEE. CDR3 length equals 12 residues. Trimming took 3 bases from V and 13 from J, leaving 13 bases between them. The CDR3 is CASSSYPGLLFF. CDR3 in DNA: TGTGCCAGCAGCTCCTATCCGGGACTACTGTTTTTT.

Regarding this clonotype: The junction differs from germline at one of its ends, possibly a read error. The rearrangement links TRBV13 to TRBJ2-1; TRBD2 aligns across 12 bases. The CDR3 is made up of 18 amino acids. Germline loops: CDR1 PRHDT, CDR2 FYEKMQ (reference sequence). The CDR3 DNA sequence: TGTGCCAGCAGCCTAGGGGCTAGCGGGGGGGAGGCCTACAATGAGCAGTTCTTC. Its protein product is CASSLGASGGEAYNEQFF.

This sequence joins TRBV7-9 and TRBJ2-3; 10 bases agree with TRBD1. Per germline, CDR1 SEHNR and CDR2 FQNEAQ (reference sequence). This CDR3 is built from 17 residues. V was clipped by 5 bases and J by 0 bases; unmatched bases: 8. This CDR3 reads CASSPPRQGASTDTQYF. The CDR3 region has the DNA TGTGCCAGCAGCCCCCCCAGACAGGGGGCGAGCACAGATACGCAGTATTTT.

This clonotype appeared a few times. The rearrangement uses TRBV18 and TRBJ2-7, with a weak D call TRBD1 (6 bases). The V end lost 3 bases, the J end lost 0 bases, and 15 bases lay between the germline ends. Germline V lookup: CDR1 KGHSH, CDR2 LQKENI. This CDR3 has 16 amino acids. Written as DNA, the CDR3 is TGTGCCAGCTCACCGTCCCCAGGGGCCTCCTCCTACGAGCAGTACTTC. This translates into CASSPSPGASSYEQYF.

V and J are TRBV7-8 and TRBJ1-4; 9 bases line up with TRBD1. Per the germline V gene, CDR1 is SGHVS and CDR2 is FQNEAQ. The junction had 4 bases not matched to a gene; V was cut back by 4 bases and J by 7 bases. The CDR3 runs 14 residues. The chain's CDR3 is CASSYRDRAEKLFF. In nucleotides, the CDR3 is TGTGCCAGCAGCTACCGGGACAGGGCTGAAAAACTGTTTTTT.

The V call is TRBV28, the J call TRBJ2-1; 14 bases agree with TRBD2. The trim removed 7 bases at V and 10 bases at J, leaving 18 bases unmatched. This CDR3 is built from 18 residues. From germline, CDR1 is MDHEN and CDR2 SYDVKM. Written as DNA, the CDR3 is TGTGCCAGCATCGCGACAGGGAAGACTAGCGGGGGGGCAGGGGAGCAGTTCTTC. Encoded protein: CASIATGKTSGGAGEQFF.

The CDR3 region has the DNA TGCGCCAGCAGCCGACACAGCAGGGTAGAGGTGTCGAGTGAGCAGTTCTTC. Protein: CASSRHSRVEVSSEQFF. The chain recombines TRBV4-1 with TRBJ2-1, with D tentatively TRBD1 (5 bases). Looked up from germline, CDR1 is MGHRA and CDR2 is YSYEKL. Trimming cost V 4 bases and J 9 bases, with 25 bases left between them. This CDR3 comprises 17 residues.

The sample holds a few counts of this clonotype. The V call is TRBV7-9, the J call TRBJ1-2; TRBD1 is a possible D gene (6 bases). This CDR3 is 14 amino acids long. V was shortened by 5 bases and J by 8 bases, with 18 bases between the two germline ends. The germline V gene encodes CDR1 SEHNR and CDR2 FQNEAQ (reference sequence). CDR3 protein: CASSKPTGKRGYTF. The CDR3, as DNA: TGTGCCAGCAGCAAACCTACAGGGAAAAGGGGCTACACCTTC. Drawing the rest from reference TRBV7-9 and TRBJ1-2, the complete variable domain is DTGVSQNPRHKITKRGQNVTFRCDPISEHNRLYWYRQTLGQGPEFLTYFQNEAQLEKSRLLSDRFSAERPKGSFSTLEIQRTEQGDSAMYLCASSKPTGKRGYTFGSGTRLTVV.

The CDR3 sequence is CASSYQGLAKNIQYF. DNA for the CDR3: TGTGCCAGCAGCTACCAGGGACTAGCCAAAAACATTCAGTACTTC. The chain carries TRBV3-1 and TRBJ2-4; the D gene is possibly TRBD2 (6 bases). The CDR3 loop spans 15 amino acids. The germline CDR1 and CDR2 sequences are LGHDT and YNNKEL (reference sequence). V lost 5 bases, J lost 0 bases, and 11 bases lay in between.

The gene calls are TRBV20-1 and TRBJ1-5; 10 nucleotides align to TRBD1. With V trimmed by 3 bases and J by 6 bases, 8 bases remained unmatched. Germline V gene sequence: CDR1 DFQATT, CDR2 SNEGSKA (reference sequence). The CDR3 length is 15 residues. CDR3 in DNA: TGCAGTGCTAGCACCGGGACAGGGGTTGTTCAGCCCCAGCATTTT. Its translation is CSASTGTGVVQPQHF.

This clonotype was picked up a small number of times. The rearrangement uses TRBV24-1 and TRBJ2-3, with TRBD2 as a possible D gene (5 bases). The CDR3 contains 19 residues. CDR1 and CDR2 (germline): KGHDR, SFDVKD. The V end was cut by 0 bases, the J end by 4 bases, with 22 bases between. Written as DNA, the CDR3 is TGTGCCACCAGTGATTTGATCTGGACGGAGACGGGGTGGGCAGATACGCAGTATTTT. Protein product: CATSDLIWTETGWADTQYF.

The chain uses TRBV20-1 and TRBJ2-4; 10 nucleotides align to TRBD1. The J call is doubtful: the DNA matches TRBJ2-7 better. The CDR3 has 17 amino acids. The V gene's germline CDR1 is DFQATT and CDR2 SNEGSKA (reference sequence). The CDR3 DNA follows: TGCAGTGCTAGAGATATTGTGAGGGACAGGGGTTTGGGCGAGCAGTACTTC. Its protein product is CSARDIVRDRGLGEQYF.

This clonotype was recorded a few times. This rearrangement joins TRBV28 to TRBJ2-3; 8 nucleotides line up with TRBD1. This CDR3 has 15 amino acids. Losses at the gene ends were 6 bases for V and 4 bases for J; bases not matched to a gene: 9. Germline assignment: CDR1 MDHEN and CDR2 SYDVKM. The CDR3 sequence: CASSPIGQGPDTQYF. For the CDR3, the DNA is TGTGCCAGCAGCCCCATTGGACAGGGACCAGATACGCAGTATTTT.